One sample yielded the 27 T cell receptor beta chains listed below, sequenced in a study of cytomegalovirus exposure and HLA in healthy donors. Generated by immunoSEQ multiplex PCR, the TCRdb table keeps only in-frame clones and is missing some. The data show about 110,000 clones, 70% to 85% seen once. The sequencing input was PBMCs. Receptors were obtained from a woman aged 18-30 years in good health and CMV-seronegative.

The chain combines TRBV14 with TRBJ1-1; TRBD1 matches 8 bases. This CDR3 is built from 16 residues. With V trimmed by 4 bases and J by 0 bases, 7 bases remained unmatched. From germline, CDR1 is SGHDN and CDR2 FVKESK. The CDR3 is CASSLFRTGMNTEAFF. In DNA, the CDR3 is TGTGCCAGCAGCCTCTTCAGGACAGGGATGAACACTGAAGCTTTCTTT.

The rearrangement links TRBV28 to TRBJ1-1, with 7 nucleotides matching TRBD1. Germline V gives CDR1 MDHEN, CDR2 SYDVKM. The CDR3 covers 17 residues. The V gene end was trimmed by 5 bases and the J gene end by 6 bases; junction bases not matched to a gene: 18. CDR3 nucleotide sequence: TGTGCCAGCAGTCTTGGGGGTAACAGGGGCCCCGGGTCTGAAGCTTTCTTT. Its protein is CASSLGGNRGPGSEAFF. Full variable domain (remainder filled in from reference TRBV28 and TRBJ1-1): DVKVTQSSRYLVKRTGEKVFLECVQDMDHENMFWYRQDPGLGLRLIYFSYDVKMKEKGDIPEGYSVSREKKERFSLILESASTNQTSMYLCASSLGGNRGPGSEAFFGQGTRLTVV.

This clone was observed a few times. The chain couples TRBV5-1 to TRBJ2-7, with D possibly being TRBD2 (6 bases). V lost 3 bases and J lost 5, with 9 bases in between. Per germline, CDR1 SGHRS and CDR2 YFSETQ. The CDR3 covers 12 residues. The DNA for the CDR3 is TGCGCCAGCAGCTGGTGGGGGGACGAGCAGTACTTC. This codes for CASSWWGDEQYF.

V gene TRBV6-5 combines with J gene TRBJ2-5, with 7 positions matching TRBD1. Trimming cost V 4 bases and J 0 bases; bases outside gene matches: 2. The CDR3 extends over 14 amino acids. Per germline, CDR1 MNHEY and CDR2 SVGAGI. Here the CDR3 DNA reads TGTGCCAGCAGTTCAGGGACAGACCAAGAGACCCAGTACTTC. Translation: CASSSGTDQETQYF.

The V and J genes are TRBV18 and TRBJ1-1; 8 bases are shared with TRBD1. From germline, CDR1 is KGHSH and CDR2 LQKENI. The CDR3 runs 15 residues. V shed 0 bases and J 3 bases; nucleotides not matched to a gene: 3. The CDR3 DNA is TGTGCCAGCTCACCACCTGGACAGGGTCACACTGAAGCTTTCTTT. Its protein product is CASSPPGQGHTEAFF. The full variable domain, with the rest looked up from reference TRBV18 and TRBJ1-1, is NAGVMQNPRHLVRRRGQEARLRCSPMKGHSHVYWYRQLPEEGLKFMVYLQKENIIDESGMPKERFSAEFPKEGPSILRIQQVVRGDSAAYFCASSPPGQGHTEAFFGQGTRLTVV.

The rearrangement links TRBV7-9 to TRBJ1-1; 8 bases line up with TRBD1. This CDR3 has 15 amino acids. Losses at the gene ends were 3 bases for V and 10 bases for J; bases not matched to a gene: 13. CDR1 and CDR2 from the germline V gene are SEHNR and FQNEAQ (reference sequence). Here the CDR3 DNA reads TGTGCCAGCAGCTTCTCCGGGACAGGTGGCTTAGGAGCTTTCTTT. Translated: CASSFSGTGGLGAFF.

The chain combines TRBV4-1 with TRBJ2-7, with 8 nucleotides matching TRBD1. The ends lost 1 base at V and 2 bases at J; junction bases unmatched: 4. Germline CDR1 reads MGHRA; CDR2 reads YSYEKL. The CDR3 loop spans 15 amino acids. The CDR3, as DNA: TGCGCCAGCAGCCAAGGGACAGGGTTCCCCTACGAGCAGTACTTC. It codes for CASSQGTGFPYEQYF.

This rearrangement joins TRBV6-4 to TRBJ2-1; TRBD2 aligns across 9 bases. The CDR3 is 16 residues long. V lost 0 bases and J lost 5; bases outside the gene matches: 5. Per germline, CDR1 MRHNA and CDR2 SNTAGT. CDR3 nucleotides: TGTGCCAGCAGTGACTCGGGTCTAGCGGGGCACAATGAGCAGTTCTTC. Translation: CASSDSGLAGHNEQFF.

The table lists this clone with a few counts. V gene TRBV11-1 combines with J gene TRBJ1-1; D gene uncertain. V lost 5 bases, J lost 3 bases, and 19 bases lay in between. The CDR3 length is 16 residues. In germline, CDR1 is SGHAT, CDR2 FQDESV (reference sequence). The CDR3 region has the DNA TGTGCCAGCAGCCCCCCGGGTTTGCGGTTTCACACTGAAGCTTTCTTT. Translated: CASSPPGLRFHTEAFF.

Only one count was recorded for this clone. The rearrangement uses TRBV12-5 and TRBJ2-7, with TRBD1 as a possible D gene (5 bases). The germline gives CDR1 LGHNT, CDR2 FRNRAP. The CDR3 extends over 17 amino acids. V shed 6 bases and J shed 0 bases, with 21 bases lying between them. Written as DNA, the CDR3 is TGTGCTAGTGGATCTACCACTTCCGGACACCCCTCCTACGAGCAGTACTTC. This codes for CASGSTTSGHPSYEQYF.

V is TRBV27 and J is TRBJ1-2; weak D call: TRBD1 (5 bases). The germline gives CDR1 MNHEY, CDR2 SMNVEV (reference sequence). The CDR3 is made up of 15 amino acids. V was shortened by 4 bases and J by 4 bases, with 16 bases between the two germline ends. CDR3 sequence (DNA): TGTGCCAGCAGTTCGCTGACAGTCAACCCCTATGGCTACACCTTC. Its protein is CASSSLTVNPYGYTF.

The chain combines TRBV7-3 with TRBJ2-2, with D perhaps TRBD1 (6 bases). The CDR3 extends over 17 amino acids. V was cut by 5 bases and J by 2 bases, with 18 bases left in between. CDR1 is SGHTA and CDR2 is FQGTGA in the germline V gene. CDR3 amino acids: CASSPHGAGVNTGELFF. CDR3 sequence (DNA): TGTGCCAGCAGCCCTCATGGGGCAGGGGTCAACACCGGGGAGCTGTTTTTT. The complete variable domain, with remaining parts taken from reference TRBV7-3 and TRBJ2-2, reads GAGVSQTPSNKVTEKGKYVELRCDPISGHTALYWYRQSLGQGPEFLIYFQGTGAADDSGLPNDRFFAVRPEGSVSTLKIQRTERGDSAVYLCASSPHGAGVNTGELFFGEGSRLTVL.

The rearrangement links TRBV2 to TRBJ2-7; 8 bases align to TRBD1. There are 15 residues in the CDR3. Trimming at V came to 5 bases and at J to 4 bases, leaving 10 bases not matched to a gene. Per germline, CDR1 SNHLY and CDR2 FYNNEI. CDR3 loop: CASSPGQGRTYEQYF. The DNA of the CDR3 is TGTGCCAGCAGTCCCGGACAGGGAAGGACTTACGAGCAGTACTTC.

The chain links TRBV29-1 to TRBJ1-4; maybe TRBD1 (6 bases). CDR3 size: 13 residues. V was clipped by 6 bases and J by 4 bases, with 12 bases between them. CDR1 and CDR2 from the germline V gene are SQVTM and ANQGSEA. For the CDR3, the DNA is TGCAGCGTCGTAGGACAGAATAATGAAAAACTGTTTTTT. It translates to CSVVGQNNEKLFF.

The rearrangement uses TRBV30 and TRBJ1-2; 8 nucleotides agree with TRBD1. The CDR3 is 13 residues long. V was pared by 4 bases and J by 4 bases, with 5 bases of the junction left unmatched. Germline CDR1 reads GTSNPN; CDR2 reads SVGIG (reference sequence). CDR3 bases: TGTGCCTGGACCCGGGACAGGTCCTATGGCTACACCTTC. Amino acid sequence: CAWTRDRSYGYTF.

The V call is TRBV12-5, the J call TRBJ2-7, with 7 bases that match TRBD2. This CDR3 has 15 residues. The V and J ends lost 0 bases and 6 bases, in that order; junction bases with no gene match: 8. Germline lookup yields CDR1 LGHNT and CDR2 FRNRAP. CDR3 in amino acids: CASGLVLGRELEQYF. The CDR3 region has the DNA TGTGCTAGTGGTTTGGTACTGGGGAGGGAACTCGAGCAGTACTTC.

The J gene is TRBJ1-1, the V gene TRBV20-1, with TRBD1 as a possible D gene (6 bases). V lost 5 bases, J lost 6 bases, and 10 bases lay in between. From germline, CDR1 is DFQATT and CDR2 SNEGSKA (reference sequence). The CDR3 has 11 amino acids. This CDR3 is CSAEGDAEAFF. In nucleotides, the CDR3 is TGCAGTGCTGAGGGGGATGCTGAAGCTTTCTTT.

The chain employs TRBV2 and TRBJ1-1; TRBD1 matches at 7 bases. The germline CDR1 and CDR2 sequences are SNHLY and FYNNEI. V was pared by 6 bases and J by 5 bases, with 6 bases of the junction left unmatched. This CDR3 has 13 amino acids. In DNA, the CDR3 is TGTGCCAGCAGAGGCAGGGGGTTGACTGAAGCTTTCTTT. Translation: CASRGRGLTEAFF.

V is TRBV6-5 and J is TRBJ1-6; 8 nucleotides agree with TRBD1. CDR1 is MNHEY and CDR2 is SVGAGI in the germline V gene. The CDR3 sequence is 14 residues long. V trimming: 7 bases; J trimming: 10 bases; junction bases outside the gene matches: 9. This chain's CDR3 is CASIGQGGSSPLHF. CDR3 DNA sequence: TGTGCCAGCATAGGACAGGGAGGAAGCTCACCCCTCCACTTT.

The V call is TRBV7-9, the J call TRBJ1-4; TRBD1 aligns across 8 bases. CDR3 length: 14 residues. The V gene end was trimmed by 5 bases and the J gene end by 8 bases; junction bases not matched to a gene: 7. Germline V gene data show CDR1 as SEHNR and CDR2 as FQNEAQ (reference sequence). In DNA, the CDR3 is TGTGCCAGCAGCGTAGGACAGGGAGGCGAAAAACTGTTTTTT. Translated: CASSVGQGGEKLFF.

The CDR3 region has the DNA TGTGCCAGCAGTCCGGGACATATTAATCAGCCCCAGCATTTT. Its translation is CASSPGHINQPQHF. The rearrangement joins TRBV6-6 to TRBJ1-5; possibly TRBD1 for D (6 bases). The germline V gene encodes CDR1 MNHNY and CDR2 SVGAGI (reference sequence). The CDR3 contains 14 residues. Trimming shortened V by 5 bases and J by 4 bases, and 12 bases separated the two germline ends.

The chain joins TRBV30 to TRBJ1-1, with D maybe TRBD1 (6 bases). CDR1 GTSNPN and CDR2 SVGIG come from the germline V gene (reference sequence). V was shortened by 2 bases and J by 1 base, with 8 bases between the two germline ends. The CDR3 spans 13 residues. The CDR3 protein is CAWSYRENTEAFF. The CDR3 DNA is TGTGCCTGGAGTTACAGGGAGAACACTGAAGCTTTCTTT.

The chain employs TRBV25-1 and TRBJ2-7, with D tentatively TRBD1 (6 bases). The length of the CDR3 is 14 residues. Trimming left V 2 bases short and J 1 base short, with 9 bases between. Germline lookup yields CDR1 MGHDK and CDR2 SYGVNS. The CDR3, as DNA: TGTGCCAGCAGTGAAACCACAGGGTCCTACGAGCAGTACTTC. This codes for CASSETTGSYEQYF.

This sequence joins TRBV6-5 and TRBJ2-7; the D gene is possibly TRBD1 (5 bases). V lost 2 bases, J lost 1 base, and 12 bases lay in between. CDR1 MNHEY and CDR2 SVGAGI come from the germline V gene. This CDR3 contains 15 residues. CDR3 sequence: CASSYGQGRSYEQYF. The CDR3 region has the DNA TGTGCCAGCAGTTACGGTCAGGGTCGGTCCTACGAGCAGTACTTC.

V usage is TRBV20-1 and J usage is TRBJ2-7, with a weak D call TRBD2 (5 bases). The CDR3 contains 11 residues. The ends were cut back, 4 bases at V and 6 bases at J, with 10 bases in the middle. Germline V lookup: CDR1 DFQATT, CDR2 SNEGSKA (reference sequence). The CDR3 DNA sequence: TGCAGTGCTACCTTAGGAGGCGAGCAGTACTTC. It specifies CSATLGGEQYF.

The chain joins TRBV7-3 to TRBJ2-5, with 9 bases lining up with TRBD2. V lost 2 bases, J lost 5 bases, and 6 bases stayed unmatched. The CDR3 length is 15 residues. Germline V gene sequence: CDR1 SGHTA, CDR2 FQGTGA. The CDR3 spells CASSLGGGAQETQYF. In nucleotides, the CDR3 is TGTGCCAGCAGCTTAGGCGGGGGGGCCCAGGAGACCCAGTACTTC.

With respect to this clone: Different DNA sequences within this sample yield the same CDR3. The chain is built from TRBV30 and TRBJ1-1; no reliable D call. Germline CDR1 is GTSNPN and CDR2 is SVGIG (reference sequence). The CDR3 consists of 11 residues. The CDR3 DNA reads TGTGCTTTTAATATGAACACTGAAGCTTTCTTT. It yields the protein CAFNMNTEAFF.